The clone carrying this T cell receptor beta chain was picked up a small number of times. Additional DNA sequences in this sample encode the identical CDR3. The source of the sample is a study of blood T cell repertoires in COVID-19. Study context: Samples of COVID-19 (acute and convalescent) were obtained from the United States, Italy and Spain. T cells, B-cell-depleted T cells, or PBMCs provided the cDNA or gDNA that served as material.

Per the authors' pipeline: It was from reference gene primer amplification that nucleated cell counts were estimated. Method: immunoSEQ multiplex PCR; TCRdb's copy keeps in-frame clones and lacks some. V and J calls and clone size are those listed in that table; D and trimming were worked out from the DNA. The sample consists of 200,000 to 250,000 clones, about 88% of them appearing once. This CDR3 comprises 14 residues. Between the trimmed V and J ends, which lost 2 bases and 4 bases, there was a span of 11 bases. Germline V gives CDR1 SGHTA, CDR2 FQGTGA. The chain combines TRBV7-3 with TRBJ1-1, with a tentative D call TRBD1 (6 bases). The specimen sequenced was peripheral blood. This TCR was sampled from a man aged 45 to 65 with COVID-19, enrolled during active disease. CDR3 coding DNA: TGTGCCAGCAGCTTAGGGGGCGCCGGCACTGAAGCTTTCTTT. Protein sequence: CASSLGGAGTEAFF.